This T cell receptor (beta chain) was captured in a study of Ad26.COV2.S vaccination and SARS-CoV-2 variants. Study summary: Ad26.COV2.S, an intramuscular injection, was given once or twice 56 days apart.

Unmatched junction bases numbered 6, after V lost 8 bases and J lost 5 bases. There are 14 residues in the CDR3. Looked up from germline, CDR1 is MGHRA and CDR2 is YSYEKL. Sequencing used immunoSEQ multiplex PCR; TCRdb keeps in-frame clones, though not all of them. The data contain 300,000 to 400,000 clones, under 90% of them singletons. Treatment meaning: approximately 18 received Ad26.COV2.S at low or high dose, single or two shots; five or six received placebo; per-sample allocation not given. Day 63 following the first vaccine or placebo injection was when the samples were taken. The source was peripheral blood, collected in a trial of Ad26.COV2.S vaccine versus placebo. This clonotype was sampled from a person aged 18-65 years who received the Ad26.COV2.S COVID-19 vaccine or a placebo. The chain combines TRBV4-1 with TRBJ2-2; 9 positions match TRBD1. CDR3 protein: CASGGTGWTGELFF. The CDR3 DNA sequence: TGCGCCAGCGGTGGGACAGGGTGGACCGGGGAGCTGTTTTTT.